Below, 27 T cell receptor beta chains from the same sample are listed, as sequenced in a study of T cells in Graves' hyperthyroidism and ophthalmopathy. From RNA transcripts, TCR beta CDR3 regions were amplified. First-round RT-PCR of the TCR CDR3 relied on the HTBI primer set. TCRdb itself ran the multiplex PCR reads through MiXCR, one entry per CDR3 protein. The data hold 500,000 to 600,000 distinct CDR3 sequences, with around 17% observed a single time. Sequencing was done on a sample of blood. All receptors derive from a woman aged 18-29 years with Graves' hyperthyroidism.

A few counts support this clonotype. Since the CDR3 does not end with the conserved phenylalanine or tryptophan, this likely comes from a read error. DNA of the CDR3: TGTGCCAGCAGTTTGGGACAGGGAGTTTCCTACGAGCAGTACCTC. It codes for CASSLGQGVSYEQYL. The rearrangement joins TRBV12-3 or TRBV12-4 to TRBJ2-7; 9 nucleotides match TRBD1. This CDR3 contains 15 residues. J was trimmed by 1 base and V by 3 bases; bases with no gene match: 4.

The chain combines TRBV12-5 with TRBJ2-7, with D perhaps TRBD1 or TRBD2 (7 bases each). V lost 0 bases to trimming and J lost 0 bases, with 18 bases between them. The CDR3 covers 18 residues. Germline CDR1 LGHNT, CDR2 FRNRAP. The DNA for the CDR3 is TGTGCTAGTGGTTTGGTACAGGGGCGGGGGCCCCACTCCTACGAGCAGTACTTC. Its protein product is CASGLVQGRGPHSYEQYF.

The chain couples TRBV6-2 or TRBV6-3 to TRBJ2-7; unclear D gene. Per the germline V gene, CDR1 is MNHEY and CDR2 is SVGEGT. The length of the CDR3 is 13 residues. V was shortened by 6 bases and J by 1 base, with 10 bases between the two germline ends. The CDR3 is CASSLTLSYEQYF. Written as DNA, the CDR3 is TGTGCCAGCAGCCTGACACTATCCTACGAGCAGTACTTC.

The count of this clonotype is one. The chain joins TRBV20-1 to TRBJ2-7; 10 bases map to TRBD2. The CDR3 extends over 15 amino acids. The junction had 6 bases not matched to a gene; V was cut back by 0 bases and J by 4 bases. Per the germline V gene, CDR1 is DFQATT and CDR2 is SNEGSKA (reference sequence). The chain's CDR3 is CSARDRGGLAYEQYF. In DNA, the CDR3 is TGCAGTGCTAGAGATAGGGGGGGACTAGCGTACGAGCAGTACTTC.

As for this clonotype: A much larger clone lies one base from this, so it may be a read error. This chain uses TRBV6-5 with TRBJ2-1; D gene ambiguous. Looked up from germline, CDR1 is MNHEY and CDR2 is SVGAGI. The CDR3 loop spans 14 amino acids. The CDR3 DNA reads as TGTGTCAGCAGTTACCGTCCAGAGGCCAATGAGCAGTTCTTC. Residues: CVSSYRPEANEQFF.

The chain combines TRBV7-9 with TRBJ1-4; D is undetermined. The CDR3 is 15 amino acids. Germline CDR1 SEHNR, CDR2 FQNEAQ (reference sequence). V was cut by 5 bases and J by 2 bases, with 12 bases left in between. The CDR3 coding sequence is TGTGCCAGCAGCGCCCACTGGGCGACTAATGAAAAACTGTTTTTT. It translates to CASSAHWATNEKLFF.

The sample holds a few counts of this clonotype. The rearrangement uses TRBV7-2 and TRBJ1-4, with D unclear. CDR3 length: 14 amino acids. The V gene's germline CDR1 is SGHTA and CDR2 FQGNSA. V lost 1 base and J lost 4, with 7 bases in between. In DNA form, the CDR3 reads TGTGCCAGCAGCTTAGACTTTTATAATGAAAAACTGTTTTTT. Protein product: CASSLDFYNEKLFF. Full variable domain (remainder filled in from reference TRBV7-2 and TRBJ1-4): GAGVSQSPSNKVTEKGKDVELRCDPISGHTALYWYRQSLGQGLEFLIYFQGNSAPDKSGLPSDRFSAERTGGSVSTLTIQRTQQEDSAVYLCASSLDFYNEKLFFGSGTQLSVL.

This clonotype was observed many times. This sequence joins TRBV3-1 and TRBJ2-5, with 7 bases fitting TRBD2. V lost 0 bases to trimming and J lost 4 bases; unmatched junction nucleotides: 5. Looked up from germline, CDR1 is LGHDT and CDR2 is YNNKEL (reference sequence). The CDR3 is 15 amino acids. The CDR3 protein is CASSQDRAGRETQYF. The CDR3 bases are TGTGCCAGCAGCCAAGACCGAGCGGGAAGAGAGACCCAGTACTTC.

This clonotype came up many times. In DNA, the CDR3 is TGCGCCAGCAGCCAAGGCCCCCGCACTGAAGCTTTCTTT. This translates into CASSQGPRTEAFF. The chain has TRBV4-3 and TRBJ1-1; no definite D call. The CDR3 extends over 13 amino acids. The ends were cut back, 1 base at V and 4 bases at J, with 7 bases in the middle. CDR1 is LGHNA, CDR2 YSLEER, per germline.

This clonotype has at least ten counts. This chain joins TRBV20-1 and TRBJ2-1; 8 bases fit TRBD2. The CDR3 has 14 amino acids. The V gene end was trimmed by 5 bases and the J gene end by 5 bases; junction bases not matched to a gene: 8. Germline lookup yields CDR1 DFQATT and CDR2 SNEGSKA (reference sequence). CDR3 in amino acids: CSARPGLVNNEQFF. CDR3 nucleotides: TGCAGTGCTCGACCGGGACTAGTTAACAATGAGCAGTTCTTC.

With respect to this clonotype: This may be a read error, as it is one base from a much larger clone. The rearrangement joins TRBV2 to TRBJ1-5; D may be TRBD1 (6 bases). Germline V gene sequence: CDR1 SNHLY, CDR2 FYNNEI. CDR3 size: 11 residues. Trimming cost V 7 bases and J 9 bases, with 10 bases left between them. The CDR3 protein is CASNGGTPQHF. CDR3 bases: TGTGCCAGCAACGGGGGCACGCCCCAGCATTTT. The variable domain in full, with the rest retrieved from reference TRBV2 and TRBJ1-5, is EPEVTQTPSHQVTQMGQEVILRCVPISNHLYFYWYRQILGQKVEFLVSFYNNEISEKSEIFDDQFSVERPDGSNFTLKIRSTKLEDSAMYFCASNGGTPQHFGDGTRLSIL.

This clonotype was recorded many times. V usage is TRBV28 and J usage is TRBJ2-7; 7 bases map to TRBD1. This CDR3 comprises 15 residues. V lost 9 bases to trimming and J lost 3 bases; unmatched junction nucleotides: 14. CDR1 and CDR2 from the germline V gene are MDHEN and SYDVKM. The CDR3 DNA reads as TGTGCCAGTGCCCCGACCGGGACAGAAAGCTACGAGCAGTACTTC. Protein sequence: CASAPTGTESYEQYF.

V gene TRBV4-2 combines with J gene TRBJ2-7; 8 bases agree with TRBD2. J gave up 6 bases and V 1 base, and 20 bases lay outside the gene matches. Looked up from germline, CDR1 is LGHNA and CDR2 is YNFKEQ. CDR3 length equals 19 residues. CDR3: CASSQGKREIFNLLGEQYF. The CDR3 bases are TGTGCCAGCAGCCAAGGGAAGCGGGAGATTTTCAACTTACTAGGCGAGCAGTACTTC.

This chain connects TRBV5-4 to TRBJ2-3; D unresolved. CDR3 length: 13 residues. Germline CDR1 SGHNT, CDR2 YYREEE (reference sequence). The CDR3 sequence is CGTAPSGTDTQYF. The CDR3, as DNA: TGTGGCACAGCTCCATCTGGCACAGATACGCAGTATTTT.

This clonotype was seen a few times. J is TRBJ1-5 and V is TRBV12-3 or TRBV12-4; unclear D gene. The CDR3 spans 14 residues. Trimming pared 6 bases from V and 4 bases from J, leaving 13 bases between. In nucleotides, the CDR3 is TGTGCCAGCAGCCGATCGTCTCCGAATCAGCCCCAGCATTTT. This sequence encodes CASSRSSPNQPQHF.

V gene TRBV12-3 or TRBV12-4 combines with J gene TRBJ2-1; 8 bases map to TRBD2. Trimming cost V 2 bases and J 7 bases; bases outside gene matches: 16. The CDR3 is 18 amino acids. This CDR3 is CASSLRVGSGVSGNEQFF. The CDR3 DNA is TGTGCCAGCAGTTTAAGGGTTGGTAGCGGGGTGAGCGGGAATGAGCAGTTCTTC.

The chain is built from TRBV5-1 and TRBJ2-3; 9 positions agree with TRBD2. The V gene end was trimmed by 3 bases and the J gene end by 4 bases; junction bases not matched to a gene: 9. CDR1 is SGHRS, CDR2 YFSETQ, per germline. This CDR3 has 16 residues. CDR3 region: CASSYLAGEDSDTQYF. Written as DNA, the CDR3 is TGCGCCAGCAGCTACTTAGCGGGAGAGGATTCAGATACGCAGTATTTT. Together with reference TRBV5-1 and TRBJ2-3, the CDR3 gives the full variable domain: KAGVTQTPRYLIKTRGQQVTLSCSPISGHRSVSWYQQTPGQGLQFLFEYFSETQRNKGNFPGRFSGRQFSNSRSEMNVSTLELGDSALYLCASSYLAGEDSDTQYFGPGTRLTVL.

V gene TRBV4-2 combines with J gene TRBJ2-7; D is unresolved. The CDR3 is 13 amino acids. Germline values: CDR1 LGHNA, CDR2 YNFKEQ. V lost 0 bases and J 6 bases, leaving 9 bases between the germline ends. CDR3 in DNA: TGTGCCAGCAGCCAAGATCCCCCGCTCGAGCAGTACTTC. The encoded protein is CASSQDPPLEQYF.

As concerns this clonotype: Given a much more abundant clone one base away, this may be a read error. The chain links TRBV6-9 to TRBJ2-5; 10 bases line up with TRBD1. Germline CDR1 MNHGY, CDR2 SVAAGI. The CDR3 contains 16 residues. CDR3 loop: CASSWGTGAPQEIQYF. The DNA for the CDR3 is TGTGCCAGCAGTTGGGGGACAGGGGCACCTCAAGAGATCCAGTACTTC.

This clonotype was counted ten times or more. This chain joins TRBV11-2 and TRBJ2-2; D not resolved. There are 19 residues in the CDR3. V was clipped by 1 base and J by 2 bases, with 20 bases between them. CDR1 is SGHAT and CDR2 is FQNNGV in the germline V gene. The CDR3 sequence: CASSLAFRVPPGNTGELFF. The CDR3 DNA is TGTGCCAGCAGCTTAGCGTTCCGGGTCCCGCCGGGTAACACCGGGGAGCTGTTTTTT.

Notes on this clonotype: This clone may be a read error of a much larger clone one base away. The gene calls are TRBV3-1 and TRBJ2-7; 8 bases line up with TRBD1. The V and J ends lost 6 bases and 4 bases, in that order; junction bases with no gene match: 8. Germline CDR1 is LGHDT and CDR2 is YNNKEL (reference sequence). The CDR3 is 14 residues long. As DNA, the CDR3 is TGTGCCAGCAGTCCCAGGACAGGGAAATACGAGCAGTACTTC. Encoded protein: CASSPRTGKYEQYF.

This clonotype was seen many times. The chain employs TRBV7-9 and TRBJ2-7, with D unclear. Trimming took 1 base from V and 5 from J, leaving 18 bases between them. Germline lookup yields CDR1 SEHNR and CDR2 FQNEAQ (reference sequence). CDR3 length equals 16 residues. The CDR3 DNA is TGTGCCAGCAGCTTAGGGCATTTGGCAGGCCCCCACGAGCAGTACTTC. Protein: CASSLGHLAGPHEQYF.

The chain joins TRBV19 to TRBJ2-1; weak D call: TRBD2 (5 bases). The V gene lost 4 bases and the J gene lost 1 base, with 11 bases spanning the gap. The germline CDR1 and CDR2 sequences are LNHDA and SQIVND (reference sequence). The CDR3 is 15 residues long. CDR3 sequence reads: CASSKKSGSYNEQFF. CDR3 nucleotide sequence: TGTGCCAGTAGTAAAAAGAGCGGATCCTACAATGAGCAGTTCTTC.

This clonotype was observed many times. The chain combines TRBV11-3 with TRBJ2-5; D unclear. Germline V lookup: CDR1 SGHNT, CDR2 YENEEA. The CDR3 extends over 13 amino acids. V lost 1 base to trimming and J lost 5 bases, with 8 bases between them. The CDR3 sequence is CASSLVVSETQYF. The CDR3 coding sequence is TGTGCCAGCAGCTTAGTGGTGAGCGAGACCCAGTACTTC.

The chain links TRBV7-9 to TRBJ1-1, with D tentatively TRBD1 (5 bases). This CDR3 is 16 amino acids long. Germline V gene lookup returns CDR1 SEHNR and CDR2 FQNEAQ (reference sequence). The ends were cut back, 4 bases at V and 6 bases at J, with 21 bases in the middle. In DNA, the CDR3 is TGTGCCAGCAGCTCCCGTAGTGGGGGAGGATCGGCTGAAGCTTTCTTT. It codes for CASSSRSGGGSAEAFF.

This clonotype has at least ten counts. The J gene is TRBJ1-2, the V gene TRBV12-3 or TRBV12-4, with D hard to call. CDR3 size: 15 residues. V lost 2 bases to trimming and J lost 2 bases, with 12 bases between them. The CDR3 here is CASSLPPTLNYGYTF. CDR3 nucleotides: TGTGCCAGCAGTTTACCACCCACTCTAAACTATGGCTACACCTTC.

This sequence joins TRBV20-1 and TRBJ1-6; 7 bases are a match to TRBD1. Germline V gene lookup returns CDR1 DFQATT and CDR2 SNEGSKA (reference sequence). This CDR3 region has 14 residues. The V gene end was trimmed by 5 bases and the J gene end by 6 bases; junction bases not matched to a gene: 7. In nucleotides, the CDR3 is TGCAGTGCTCTTCTCGGGACAGTTAATTCACCCCTCCACTTT. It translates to CSALLGTVNSPLHF.